These 12 T cell receptor beta chains came from one sample sequenced in a study of response to subunit inactivated influenza vaccine. TCRdb called the RT-PCR reads again in MiXCR, with one record for every CDR3 protein. Among over 750,000 distinct CDR3 sequences listed, approximately 21% were seen once. The specimen comprised PBMCs from blood, sampled roughly 5 days after vaccination. The receptor set was obtained from a man aged 45 to 65 who received an inactivated influenza vaccine.

This clonotype came up a few times. This chain connects TRBV7-9 to TRBJ2-7, with TRBD1 identical over 7 bases. CDR1 is SEHNR, CDR2 FQNEAQ, per germline (reference sequence). This CDR3 contains 16 residues. The V and J ends lost 4 bases and 3 bases, in that order; junction bases with no gene match: 12. This CDR3 reads CASSSNRGLHYYEQYF. The CDR3 nucleotides are TGTGCCAGCAGCTCAAACAGGGGTCTTCATTACTACGAGCAGTACTTC.

V gene TRBV7-3 combines with J gene TRBJ2-3, with 7 bases identical to TRBD2. This CDR3 spans 13 amino acids. CDR1 is SGHTA, CDR2 FQGTGA, per germline. The ends lost 5 bases at V and 6 bases at J; junction bases unmatched: 5. CDR3 sequence reads: CASSPGREDTQYF. CDR3 DNA: TGTGCCAGCAGCCCCGGGCGGGAGGATACGCAGTATTTT.

The CDR3 loop reads CAISESPSNTGELFF. As DNA, the CDR3 is TGTGCCATCAGTGAGTCGCCCTCGAACACCGGGGAGCTGTTTTTT. The chain couples TRBV10-3 to TRBJ2-2; D is unclear. V was pared by 0 bases and J by 0 bases, with 5 bases between. The germline CDR1 and CDR2 sequences are ENHRY and SYGVKD. The CDR3 loop spans 15 amino acids.

This clonotype was seen a few times. This chain connects TRBV5-1 to TRBJ2-1; 8 positions match TRBD1. The germline V gene has CDR1 SGHRS and CDR2 YFSETQ. The CDR3 extends over 15 amino acids. V shed 5 bases, J shed 1 base, and the junction held 5 bases outside the gene matches. CDR3 in amino acids: CASRLRDRSYNEQFF. The CDR3 DNA reads as TGCGCCAGCAGACTTCGGGACAGGTCCTACAATGAGCAGTTCTTC.

With respect to this clonotype: One end of the junction fails to match germline, which may point to a read error. The rearrangement links TRBV6-2 or TRBV6-3 to TRBJ2-7; D may be TRBD2 (6 bases). This CDR3 has 14 residues. Germline V lookup: CDR1 MNHEY, CDR2 SVGEGT. The CDR3 sequence is CVSREAGTNYEQYF. The CDR3 DNA sequence: TGTGTCAGCAGGGAGGCCGGGACCAACTACGAGCAGTACTTC.

This clonotype was counted a few times. The CDR3 spells CASSLTPRSKNYEQYF. The CDR3, as DNA: TGTGCCAGCAGCCTCACCCCCCGATCTAAGAACTACGAGCAGTACTTC. The chain carries TRBV14 and TRBJ2-7; D not resolved. CDR3 size: 16 residues. V shed 4 bases and J shed 3 bases, with 19 bases lying between them. CDR1 is SGHDN, CDR2 FVKESK, per germline.

The V call is TRBV4-1, the J call TRBJ2-1, with D possibly being TRBD1 or TRBD2 (5 bases each). This CDR3 contains 14 residues. Trimming cost V 1 base and J 7 bases, with 11 bases left between them. Germline assignment: CDR1 MGHRA and CDR2 YSYEKL. As DNA, the CDR3 is TGCGCCAGCAGCCAAGTGGGACGAGGTAATGAGCAGTTCTTC. Translating gives CASSQVGRGNEQFF.

This clonotype was seen many times. The J gene is TRBJ2-7, the V gene TRBV12-3 or TRBV12-4; TRBD1 or TRBD2 may be the D gene (6 bases each). V lost 3 bases, J lost 4 bases, and 19 bases lay in between. The CDR3 loop spans 16 amino acids. For the CDR3, the DNA is TGTGCCAGCAGTTTGAGTTCGGGGCAGGGGAGGTACGAGCAGTACTTC. It specifies CASSLSSGQGRYEQYF.

This clonotype was seen a handful of times. The chain carries TRBV6-1 and TRBJ2-7, with 7 bases aligning to TRBD1. The CDR3 is 15 residues long. J gave up 2 bases and V 5 bases, and 9 bases lay outside the gene matches. Germline CDR1 reads MNHNS; CDR2 reads SASEGT. The CDR3 loop reads CASSRDGQETYEQYF. The CDR3 bases are TGTGCCAGCAGTAGAGACGGACAGGAGACCTACGAGCAGTACTTC.

The gene calls are TRBV6-1 and TRBJ2-2; tentative D call: TRBD1 (5 bases). The CDR3 consists of 12 residues. Germline V gives CDR1 MNHNS, CDR2 SASEGT. Between the trimmed V and J ends, which lost 6 bases and 9 bases, there was a span of 11 bases. This CDR3 is CASSRVRRELFF. The CDR3 nucleotides are TGTGCCAGCAGCAGGGTTCGCCGGGAGCTGTTTTTT.

V gene TRBV7-9 combines with J gene TRBJ2-7, with TRBD2 matching over 9 bases. CDR3 size: 14 residues. Germline V gene data show CDR1 as SEHNR and CDR2 as FQNEAQ (reference sequence). V shed 5 bases, J shed 4 bases, and the junction held 6 bases outside the gene matches. In DNA, the CDR3 is TGTGCCAGCAGCAATAGCGGGAGAGCTTACGAGCAGTACTTC. This translates into CASSNSGRAYEQYF.

A few counts support this clonotype. This chain's CDR3 is CSLDSVQDNEQFF. CDR3 nucleotides: TGCAGCCTAGACTCAGTTCAGGACAATGAGCAGTTCTTC. The rearrangement links TRBV20-1 to TRBJ2-1, with D uncertain. Germline V lookup: CDR1 DFQATT, CDR2 SNEGSKA (reference sequence). The CDR3 runs 13 residues.